This paragraph reports one TCR beta chain. The antigen remains undetermined. CDR3 length: 17 amino acids. The V gene lost 0 bases and the J gene lost 4 bases, with 18 bases spanning the gap. Germline CDR1 is LGHNA and CDR2 is YSLEER. The data derive from a study of shared clonotypes between healthy human individuals. Study information: The study drew on a couple of women and three men aged 18 to 49 as donors. The study, taken as a whole, reports: On the whole, naive subsets had larger estimated richness than memory subsets had.

Every subset's genomic DNA went evenly onto several immunoSEQ plates. Only in-frame clones appear in the TCRdb table, and some are missing; sequencing was by immunoSEQ multiplex PCR. The sample includes around 2.1 million clones, 90% to 96% of them seen just once. V is TRBV4-3 and J is TRBJ1-2; D is ambiguous. The source of this sequence is a man between 18 and 35 years old in good health. The material sequenced was naive CD4+ T cells sorted from blood. The subset is: CD45RA+ positively selected. The CDR3 region has the DNA TGCGCCAGCAGCCAAGATAATAAGGGAAGCGCCCCCTATGGCTACACCTTC. Amino acid sequence: CASSQDNKGSAPYGYTF.